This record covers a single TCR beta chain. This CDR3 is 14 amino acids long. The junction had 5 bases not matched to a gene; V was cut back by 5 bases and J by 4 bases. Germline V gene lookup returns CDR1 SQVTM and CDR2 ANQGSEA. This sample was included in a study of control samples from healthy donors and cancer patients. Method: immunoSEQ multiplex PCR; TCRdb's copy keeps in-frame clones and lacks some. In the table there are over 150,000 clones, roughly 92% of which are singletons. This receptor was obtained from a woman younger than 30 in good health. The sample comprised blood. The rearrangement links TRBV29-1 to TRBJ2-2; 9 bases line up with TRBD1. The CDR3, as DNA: TGCAGCGTTATGGGACAGGGACGCACCGGGGAGCTGTTTTTT. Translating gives CSVMGQGRTGELFF.